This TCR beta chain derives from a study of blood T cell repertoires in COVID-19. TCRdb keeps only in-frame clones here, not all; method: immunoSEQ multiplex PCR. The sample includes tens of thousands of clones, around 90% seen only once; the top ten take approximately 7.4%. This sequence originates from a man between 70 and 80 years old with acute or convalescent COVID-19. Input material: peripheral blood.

The DNA for the CDR3 is TGTGCCAGCAGCTTCAGGGCTACTAACTATGGCTACACCTTC. This codes for CASSFRATNYGYTF. The chain combines TRBV7-2 with TRBJ1-2, with D tentatively TRBD1 (5 bases). The length of the CDR3 is 14 residues. Germline CDR1 is SGHTA and CDR2 is FQGNSA. V was shortened by 3 bases and J by 0 bases, with 8 bases between the two germline ends.